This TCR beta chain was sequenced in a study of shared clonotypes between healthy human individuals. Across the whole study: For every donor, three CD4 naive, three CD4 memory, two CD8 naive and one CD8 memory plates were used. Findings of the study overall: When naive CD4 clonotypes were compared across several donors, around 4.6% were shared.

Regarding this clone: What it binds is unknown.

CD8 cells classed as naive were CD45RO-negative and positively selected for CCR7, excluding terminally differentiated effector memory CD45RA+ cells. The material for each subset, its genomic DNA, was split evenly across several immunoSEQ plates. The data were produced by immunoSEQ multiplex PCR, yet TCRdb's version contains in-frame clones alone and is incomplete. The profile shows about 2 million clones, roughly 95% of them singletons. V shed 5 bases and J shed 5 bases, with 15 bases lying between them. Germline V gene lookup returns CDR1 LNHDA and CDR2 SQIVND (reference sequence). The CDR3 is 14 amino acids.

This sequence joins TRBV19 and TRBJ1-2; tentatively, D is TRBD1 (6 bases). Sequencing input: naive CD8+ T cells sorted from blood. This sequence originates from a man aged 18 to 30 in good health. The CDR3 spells CASSLARDIYGYTF. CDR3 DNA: TGTGCCAGTAGTTTAGCACGGGACATATATGGCTACACCTTC.